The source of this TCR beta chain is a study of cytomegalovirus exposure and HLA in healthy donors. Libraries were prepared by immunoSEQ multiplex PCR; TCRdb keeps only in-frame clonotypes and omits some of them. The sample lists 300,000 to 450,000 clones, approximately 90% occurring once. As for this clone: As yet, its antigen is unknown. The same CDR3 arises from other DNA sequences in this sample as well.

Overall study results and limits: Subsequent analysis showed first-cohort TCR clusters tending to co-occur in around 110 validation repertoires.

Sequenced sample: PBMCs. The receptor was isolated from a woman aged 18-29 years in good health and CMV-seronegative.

CDR3 sequence: CASSQDRTPSYEQYF. The CDR3 DNA follows: TGCGCCAGCAGCCAAGACCGGACACCGTCCTACGAGCAGTACTTC. The chain employs TRBV4-1 and TRBJ2-7, with a tentative D call TRBD1 (5 bases). Trimming shortened V by 0 bases and J by 1 base, and 10 bases separated the two germline ends. There are 15 residues in the CDR3. In germline, CDR1 is MGHRA, CDR2 YSYEKL.